This T cell receptor (beta chain) was recorded in a study of cytomegalovirus exposure and HLA in healthy donors. Points from the study as a whole: Altogether, about 160 TCR beta chains were recorded as cytomegalovirus-associated. Cytomegalovirus status was reportedly diagnosed by the classifier with high specificity and sensitivity.

About this clone itself: Its antigen is not known.

PCR employed 60 Vbeta and 13 Jbeta primers. Method: immunoSEQ multiplex PCR; TCRdb's copy keeps in-frame clones and lacks some. The table lists about 200,000 clones, around 88% of them singletons, with roughly 1.7% in the top ten. The source of this sequence is a middle-aged man in good health and CMV-seropositive. Sequenced input: PBMCs.

The CDR3 protein is CARHPLYSLEEVMNTEAFF. CDR3 nucleotide sequence: TGTGCCAGGCACCCGCTCTATTCGCTGGAGGAGGTAATGAACACTGAAGCTTTCTTT. V and J are TRBV6-4 and TRBJ1-1; D is unclear. V was pared by 9 bases and J by 0 bases, with 29 bases between. This CDR3 spans 19 amino acids. CDR1 is MRHNA and CDR2 is SNTAGT in the germline V gene.